The 9 T cell receptor beta chains listed next were all sequenced from one sample in a study of blood T cell repertoires in COVID-19. Assay used: immunoSEQ multiplex PCR; TCRdb lists only in-frame clones, some missing. The repertoire holds 100,000 to 150,000 clones, with 70% to 90% as singletons. The sequenced sample consisted of peripheral blood. The source of these receptors is a woman older than 75 with acute or convalescent COVID-19.

J is TRBJ2-3 and V is TRBV4-2; TRBD2 might be the D (6 bases). The CDR3 is 16 residues long. Germline CDR1 reads LGHNA; CDR2 reads YNFKEQ. Trimming took off 4 bases at V and 2 bases at J, with 16 bases between the two ends. In nucleotides, the CDR3 is TGTGCCAGCAGCCCCCTCTGGACTACAGACACAGATACGCAGTATTTT. Amino acid sequence: CASSPLWTTDTDTQYF.

The chain combines TRBV5-1 with TRBJ2-6, with D possibly TRBD1 on 5 matching bases. Germline CDR1 and CDR2: SGHRS and YFSETQ. V lost 5 bases and J lost 0, with 18 bases in between. CDR3 length: 18 amino acids. Here the CDR3 reads CASSDGRGRGSGANVLTF. CDR3 DNA: TGCGCCAGCAGTGATGGTAGGGGTCGCGGCTCTGGGGCCAACGTCCTGACTTTC. The whole variable domain, remainder taken from reference TRBV5-1 and TRBJ2-6, is KAGVTQTPRYLIKTRGQQVTLSCSPISGHRSVSWYQQTPGQGLQFLFEYFSETQRNKGNFPGRFSGRQFSNSRSEMNVSTLELGDSALYLCASSDGRGRGSGANVLTFGAGSRLTVL.

The chain is built from TRBV19 and TRBJ1-4; D is ambiguous. The V end lost 3 bases, the J end lost 7 bases, and 9 bases lay between the germline ends. Germline-derived CDR1 and CDR2 are LNHDA and SQIVND (reference sequence). The CDR3 spans 13 residues. CDR3 DNA sequence: TGTGCCAGTAGTATGGGCTGGGCTGAAAAACTGTTTTTT. As protein: CASSMGWAEKLFF.

The V and J genes are TRBV6-5 and TRBJ2-2; 7 bases match TRBD2. The CDR3 extends over 15 amino acids. The ends lost 5 bases at V and 4 bases at J; junction bases unmatched: 7. Per the germline V gene, CDR1 is MNHEY and CDR2 is SVGAGI. The CDR3 protein is CASSRSGTTTGELFF. The DNA of the CDR3 is TGTGCCAGCAGTCGCTCCGGGACTACCACCGGGGAGCTGTTTTTT.

This rearrangement joins TRBV11-2 to TRBJ2-7; 12 positions match TRBD2. CDR1 is SGHAT, CDR2 FQNNGV, per germline. The CDR3 has 17 amino acids. V shed 5 bases, J shed 0 bases, and the junction held 8 bases outside the gene matches. The CDR3 DNA reads TGTGCCAGCAGCACCCGGACTAGCGGGATGATCTCCTACGAGCAGTACTTC. This codes for CASSTRTSGMISYEQYF.

The CDR3 is CASSWGLGYTF. CDR3 bases: TGTGCCAGCAGTTGGGGGCTTGGCTACACCTTC. V gene TRBV28 combines with J gene TRBJ1-2, with D maybe TRBD1 (6 bases). V lost 4 bases and J lost 7, with 7 bases in between. CDR1 and CDR2 from the germline V gene are MDHEN and SYDVKM. The CDR3 contains 11 residues.

J is TRBJ1-3 and V is TRBV5-1; D may be TRBD1 (5 bases). The CDR3 totals 16 residues. Between the trimmed V and J ends, which lost 1 base and 0 bases, there was a span of 11 bases. From germline, CDR1 is SGHRS and CDR2 YFSETQ. The CDR3 here is CASSLQGSDSGNTIYF. The DNA for the CDR3 is TGCGCCAGCAGCTTGCAGGGATCGGACTCTGGAAACACCATATATTTT.

The V gene is TRBV3-1 (or the pseudogene TRBV3-2), the J gene TRBJ1-3, with 7 bases aligning to TRBD1. In germline, CDR1 is LGHDT, CDR2 YNNKEL (reference sequence). Trimming at V came to 4 bases and at J to 0 bases, leaving 15 bases not matched to a gene. The CDR3 has 19 amino acids. CDR3 sequence (DNA): TGTGCCAGCAGCCCCATAGGGGGCGGTGGGGCCGTCTCTGGAAACACCATATATTTT. Translated: CASSPIGGGGAVSGNTIYF.

This chain uses TRBV18 with TRBJ2-6; 7 bases line up with TRBD2. The CDR3 has 17 amino acids. V lost 2 bases to trimming and J lost 0 bases; unmatched junction nucleotides: 4. Germline loops: CDR1 KGHSH, CDR2 LQKENI. Here the CDR3 DNA reads TGTGCCAGCTCACCAGGGCGGGGGAGCTCTGGGGCCAACGTCCTGACTTTC. Encoded protein: CASSPGRGSSGANVLTF.